The sequence of this TCR beta chain was determined in a study of blood T cell repertoires in COVID-19. Data came from immunoSEQ multiplex PCR; TCRdb stores just in-frame clones and leaves some out. The table shows just over 300,000 clones, with over 75% occurring only once. The CDR3 covers 11 residues. V lost 6 bases and J lost 9, with 11 bases in between. Germline V gives CDR1 SGHTA, CDR2 FQGNSA. This clonotype was obtained from a man younger than 40 who had recovered from COVID-19. This chain connects TRBV7-2 to TRBJ2-5, with D perhaps matching TRBD1 (6 bases). The sequencing input was PBMCs or T cells enriched from blood (not recorded which). The CDR3 nucleotides are TGTGCCAGCAGTCTACAGGGTCCCCAGTACTTC. Translating gives CASSLQGPQYF.